The sequence of this TCR beta chain was determined in a study of memory CD4+ T cells and cytomegalovirus serostatus. Sequenced by immunoSEQ multiplex PCR; TCRdb stores in-frame clones only, minus some. The sample yields roughly 64,000 clones, approximately 77% seen once. The sort gate was single viable CD3+CD4+CD8-CD45RO+ cells for memory CD4+ T cells. Serostatus was set by detecting CMV pp150, pp28, p38, p52 IgG. This CDR3 is 14 amino acids long. V was pared by 5 bases and J by 0 bases, with 8 bases between. Germline V gene sequence: CDR1 SNHLY, CDR2 FYNNEI. The sequence was collected from an adult in good health and CMV-seronegative. This chain connects TRBV2 to TRBJ1-5; D gene uncertain. Input material: memory CD4+ T cells from blood. CDR3 region: CASSWTGSNQPQHF. The CDR3 region has the DNA TGTGCCAGCAGTTGGACTGGTAGCAATCAGCCCCAGCATTTT.